Listed here are 3 T cell receptor beta chains from one sample, sequenced in a study of shared clonotypes between healthy human individuals. Using immunoSEQ multiplex PCR, the repertoire was profiled, and TCRdb retains in-frame clones only, with some absent. The table has under 2,500,000 clones, under 97% seen once; the top ten hold roughly 0.13%. Sequenced material: naive CD4+ T cells sorted from blood. Specified subset: CD45RA+ positively selected. These receptors all come from a man between 18 and 35 years old in good health.

J is TRBJ2-3 and V is TRBV7-9; the D gene could be TRBD1 or TRBD2 (6 bases each). The germline V gene has CDR1 SEHNR and CDR2 FQNEAQ (reference sequence). The V end was cut by 7 bases, the J end by 2 bases, with 16 bases between. This CDR3 region has 15 residues. CDR3 coding DNA: TGTGCCAGCATCCGAGGGGGGTTGCCCACAGATACGCAGTATTTT. Translation: CASIRGGLPTDTQYF.

Regarding this clone: This sample includes further DNA sequences coding for the same CDR3. This chain joins TRBV7-9 and TRBJ2-7; D possibly matches TRBD1 or TRBD2 (5 bases each). This CDR3 has 14 amino acids. Trimming left V 1 base short and J 3 bases short, with 10 bases between. Germline CDR1 SEHNR, CDR2 FQNEAQ (reference sequence). CDR3 residues: CASSLGPGSYEQYF. CDR3 in DNA: TGTGCCAGCAGCTTAGGTCCAGGGAGCTACGAGCAGTACTTC.

The rearrangement joins TRBV6-1 to TRBJ2-7; 10 nucleotides line up with TRBD1. The CDR3 length is 13 residues. The germline V gene encodes CDR1 MNHNS and CDR2 SASEGT. V shed 8 bases, J shed 6 bases, and the junction held 7 bases outside the gene matches. The CDR3 nucleotides are TGTGCCAGCGGAAGACAGGGGGCGTTCGAGCAGTACTTC. Its protein product is CASGRQGAFEQYF.